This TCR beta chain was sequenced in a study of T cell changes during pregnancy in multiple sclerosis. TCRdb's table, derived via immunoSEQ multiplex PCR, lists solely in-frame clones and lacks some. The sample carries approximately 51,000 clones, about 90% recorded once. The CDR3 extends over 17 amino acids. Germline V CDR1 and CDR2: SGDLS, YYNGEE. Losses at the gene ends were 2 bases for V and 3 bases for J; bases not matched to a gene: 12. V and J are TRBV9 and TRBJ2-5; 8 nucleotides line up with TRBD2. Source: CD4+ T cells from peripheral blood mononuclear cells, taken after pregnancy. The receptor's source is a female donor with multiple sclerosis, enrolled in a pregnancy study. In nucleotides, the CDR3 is TGTGCCAGCAGCGTTGGCCCTAGAGCACTAGCGGAAGAGACCCAGTACTTC. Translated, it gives CASSVGPRALAEETQYF.